The 7 T cell receptor beta chains presented below share a single source sample, sequenced in a study of blood T cell repertoires in COVID-19. Clones were sequenced by immunoSEQ multiplex PCR, and TCRdb holds only the in-frame ones, with some missing. Of more than 110,000 clones in the sample, approximately 86% are singletons; the top ten hold under 7%. Sequencing used peripheral blood. The receptors come from a human donor in a cohort sampled during active COVID-19.

This clone has only one observation. The chain links TRBV27 to TRBJ2-7, with TRBD2 identical over 9 bases. The CDR3 contains 14 residues. The junction had 5 bases not matched to a gene; V was cut back by 6 bases and J by 2 bases. From germline, CDR1 is MNHEY and CDR2 SMNVEV (reference sequence). As DNA, the CDR3 is TGTGCCAGCAGCCCTTCTAGCGGGACCTACGAGCAGTACTTC. Translated: CASSPSSGTYEQYF.

The chain links TRBV28 to TRBJ2-7; 10 nucleotides line up with TRBD2. V lost 4 bases, J lost 6 bases, and 9 bases stayed unmatched. The germline CDR1 and CDR2 sequences are MDHEN and SYDVKM. The CDR3 spans 15 residues. Here the CDR3 DNA reads TGTGCCAGCAGTTCAAATAGCGGGAGGTGGGGCGAGCAGTACTTC. This encodes CASSSNSGRWGEQYF.

This chain uses TRBV5-4 with TRBJ1-2; 10 nucleotides match TRBD1. The CDR3 totals 14 residues. With V trimmed by 4 bases and J by 5 bases, 5 bases remained unmatched. CDR1 is SGHNT and CDR2 is YYREEE in the germline V gene (reference sequence). The CDR3 region has the DNA TGTGCCAGCAGCGTAGGACAGGGGGTTTATGGCTACACCTTC. This gives the protein CASSVGQGVYGYTF.

The J gene is TRBJ2-1, the V gene TRBV11-1; 8 nucleotides align to TRBD1. J lost 15 bases, V lost 5 bases, and 12 bases had no gene match. The CDR3 extends over 13 amino acids. Germline CDR1 SGHAT, CDR2 FQDESV (reference sequence). CDR3 DNA: TGTGCCAGCAGCCTCGACAGGGGAAAAGGGGGGTTCTTC. Protein: CASSLDRGKGGFF.

The chain links TRBV3-1 (or the pseudogene TRBV3-2) to TRBJ2-7, with D tentatively TRBD2 (6 bases). Between the trimmed V and J ends, which lost 1 base and 0 bases, there was a span of 7 bases. Germline values: CDR1 LGHDT, CDR2 YNNKEL (reference sequence). CDR3 length: 14 residues. The CDR3 sequence: CASSQGGVSYEQYF. The CDR3 nucleotides read TGTGCCAGCAGCCAAGGGGGGGTCTCCTACGAGCAGTACTTC.

This clone was observed a few times. V gene TRBV7-9 combines with J gene TRBJ1-4; TRBD1 matches 12 bases. The CDR3 is made up of 18 amino acids. Losses at the gene ends were 1 base for V and 4 bases for J; bases not matched to a gene: 7. Germline values: CDR1 SEHNR, CDR2 FQNEAQ (reference sequence). The CDR3 DNA reads TGTGCCAGCAGCTTAGGCCCGGGACAGGGGGCTGTTAATGAAAAACTGTTTTTT. Its translation: CASSLGPGQGAVNEKLFF.

V is TRBV6-1 and J is TRBJ2-7, with TRBD1 matching 8 bases. Germline-derived CDR1 and CDR2 are MNHNS and SASEGT. This CDR3 has 18 amino acids. Trimming at V came to 4 bases and at J to 0 bases, leaving 14 bases not matched to a gene. CDR3 bases: TGTGCCAGCAGTGTCCAGGGCAACAGGGGGTCTAGCTCCTACGAGCAGTACTTC. Amino acid sequence: CASSVQGNRGSSSYEQYF.